Below, one T cell receptor beta chain is given with its context. Repertoires were generated with immunoSEQ multiplex PCR, while TCRdb's copy carries only in-frame clones and drops some. Here the sample spans some 64,000 clones, 80% to 90% being singletons. The sample originates from a study of T cell changes during pregnancy in multiple sclerosis. CDR1 and CDR2 from the germline V gene are SQVTM and ANQGSEA. Trimming stripped 5 bases from V and 4 bases from J, with 32 bases between. The CDR3 is 19 residues long. The chain combines TRBV29-1 with TRBJ1-2; no clear D. The source material was peripheral blood, sampled in the first trimester of pregnancy. The sequence came from a female donor in good health, enrolled as a control in a pregnancy study. CDR3 DNA: TGCAGCGTTCAAAGATTTTTGGTTCGTAAGGAGACTGAATCCTATGGCTACACCTTC. It specifies CSVQRFLVRKETESYGYTF.